This T cell receptor beta chain appears in the sequencing data of a study of identical twins. TCRdb re-called the 5' RACE reads through MiXCR, storing one row per CDR3 protein. The sample holds about 570,000 distinct CDR3 sequences; more than 9% are singletons and the top ten take roughly 3%. There are 19 residues in the CDR3. Germline CDR1 SGHVS, CDR2 FQNEAQ. The V segment lost 1 base and the J segment 4 bases; nucleotides outside the gene matches: 15. A further study also used this sample, focusing on yellow fever vaccine responses in identical twins.

The rearrangement links TRBV7-8 to TRBJ2-5; 10 bases are shared with TRBD2. Sequencing input: PBMCs. This clonotype was sampled from a woman aged 18-29 years in good health. The CDR3 protein is CASSLGGTSVLLTGETQYF. In DNA form, the CDR3 reads TGTGCCAGCAGCTTAGGGGGGACTAGCGTGCTACTTACAGGAGAGACCCAGTACTTC.